This record concerns one T cell receptor (beta chain) sequence. Following a re-call of the 5' RACE reads, TCRdb has one entry per CDR3 protein and lacks DNA. The listing records some 160,000 distinct CDR3 sequences. These data belong to a study of monozygotic twins with inflammatory bowel disease. The germline V gene encodes CDR1 DFQATT and CDR2 SNEGSKA (reference sequence). The CDR3 is 16 amino acids. Sequences were obtained from blood. The receptor comes from a human donor with ulcerative colitis or Crohn's disease, or a healthy co-twin of an affected twin (not recorded which). V and J are TRBV20-1 and TRBJ2-7; absent DNA, TCRdb's TRBD1 call cannot be checked. This chain's CDR3 is CSARDAHRGQTYEQYF.